The 29 T cell receptor beta chains below were found in one sample sequenced in a study of identical twins (dated by TCRdb to the mid-2010s). The method was 5' RACE. Sequencing relied on an Illumina HiSeq 2000. The public reads were quality trimmed at Q25 with fastp and then assembled into clones with MiXCR by TCRdb, keeping productive beta chains. Every distinct CDR3 protein forms one entry, paired with its most common genes and DNA. The sample has fewer than 900,000 distinct CDR3 sequences on record, approximately 21% of them singletons. The ten biggest clones cover 4% to 4.5% of the sample. These same records also appear under a second study, on T cells expressing NK-cell markers.

Sample: PBMCs. The origin of the receptors is a young woman in good health.

V is TRBV5-1 and J is TRBJ1-2; D not certain. Germline V gives CDR1 SGHRS, CDR2 YFSETQ. The CDR3 is 13 residues long. V was clipped by 5 bases and J by 11 bases, with 19 bases between them. The CDR3 spells CASRIRTDSTYTF. For the CDR3, the DNA is TGCGCCAGCAGGATCCGGACGGACTCCACGTACACCTTC.

The chain couples TRBV18 to TRBJ1-1; 11 positions match TRBD1. V lost 5 bases and J lost 7; bases outside the gene matches: 9. The germline V gene encodes CDR1 KGHSH and CDR2 LQKENI. The CDR3 runs to 15 residues. The CDR3 sequence: CASSRTGGSKGEAFF. DNA for the CDR3: TGTGCCAGCTCAAGGACAGGGGGCTCCAAGGGTGAAGCTTTCTTT.

The gene calls are TRBV12-3 or TRBV12-4 and TRBJ1-1, with unresolved D. This CDR3 has 14 amino acids. V was shortened by 1 base and J by 1 base, with 7 bases between the two germline ends. The CDR3 DNA follows: TGTGCCAGCAGTTTAGTAGAGACGAACACTGAAGCTTTCTTT. This encodes CASSLVETNTEAFF.

The chain recombines TRBV27 with TRBJ2-1, with 14 bases aligning to TRBD2. The germline V gene has CDR1 MNHEY and CDR2 SMNVEV (reference sequence). This CDR3 region has 16 residues. Trimming cost V 5 bases and J 7 bases; bases outside gene matches: 7. CDR3 residues: CASSQRTSGRRNEQFF. The CDR3 nucleotides are TGTGCCAGCAGTCAGCGGACTAGCGGGAGGCGTAATGAGCAGTTCTTC.

V and J are TRBV5-1 and TRBJ2-7; 9 nucleotides line up with TRBD2. The V and J ends lost 0 bases and 3 bases, in that order; junction bases with no gene match: 7. Germline loops: CDR1 SGHRS, CDR2 YFSETQ. The CDR3 contains 16 residues. CDR3 in DNA: TGCGCCAGCAGCTTGGGACTAGCGGACATTATCTACGAGCAGTACTTC. Translation: CASSLGLADIIYEQYF.

This clonotype was picked up a small number of times. V usage is TRBV24-1 and J usage is TRBJ1-2; no clear D gene. CDR3 size: 14 residues. Germline CDR1 KGHDR, CDR2 SFDVKD. V was cut by 4 bases and J by 1 base, with 9 bases left in between. CDR3 sequence (DNA): TGTGCCACCAGTGACCCCGACGGTAACTATGGCTACACCTTC. It codes for CATSDPDGNYGYTF.

This rearrangement joins TRBV30 to TRBJ2-4; 11 bases align to TRBD2. Germline V gives CDR1 GTSNPN, CDR2 SVGIG (reference sequence). CDR3 length equals 14 residues. The ends lost 2 bases at V and 8 bases at J; junction bases unmatched: 5. The CDR3 reads CAWSIAGGPHIQYF. Written as DNA, the CDR3 is TGTGCCTGGAGTATAGCGGGAGGGCCGCACATTCAGTACTTC.

A few counts support this clonotype. The chain uses TRBV7-9 and TRBJ2-1; D is undetermined. Germline V lookup: CDR1 SEHNR, CDR2 FQNEAQ (reference sequence). CDR3 length: 11 residues. Trimming took 6 bases from V and 10 from J, leaving 10 bases between them. The CDR3 sequence is CASRSGLEQFF. CDR3 coding DNA: TGTGCCAGCAGATCGGGTCTCGAGCAGTTCTTC.

This clonotype was observed at least ten times. V and J are TRBV7-8 and TRBJ2-7, with D unresolved. V dropped 2 bases and J dropped 7 bases, with 6 bases sitting between them. The CDR3 loop spans 11 amino acids. CDR1 is SGHVS and CDR2 is FQNEAQ in the germline V gene. The chain's CDR3 is CASSLLREQYF. CDR3 sequence (DNA): TGTGCCAGCAGCTTACTCCGAGAGCAGTACTTC.

In its sample, this clonotype was seen a few times. The J gene is TRBJ2-7, the V gene TRBV10-3; D is undetermined. CDR3 length equals 14 residues. CDR1 is ENHRY and CDR2 is SYGVKD in the germline V gene. Deletions cut 3 bases from V and 0 bases from J, with 9 bases between. CDR3 bases: TGTGCCATCAGTGATTCCCCGGTCTCCTACGAGCAGTACTTC. Translation: CAISDSPVSYEQYF.

The chain links TRBV20-1 to TRBJ2-7; no clear D. CDR1 is DFQATT and CDR2 is SNEGSKA in the germline V gene (reference sequence). The CDR3 is 13 residues long. Between the trimmed V and J ends, which lost 3 bases and 2 bases, there was a span of 11 bases. CDR3 coding DNA: TGCAGTGCTAGGCCTGGCAAACCCTACGAGCAGTACTTC. Its protein is CSARPGKPYEQYF.

This clonotype has a count of ten or more. This chain uses TRBV7-3 with TRBJ2-1; no firm D call. Germline CDR1 is SGHTA and CDR2 is FQGTGA. The CDR3 runs to 12 residues. Trimming pared 6 bases from V and 8 bases from J, leaving 11 bases between. The CDR3 nucleotides are TGTGCCAGCAGTTCATCATATGATGAGCAGTTCTTC. Protein product: CASSSSYDEQFF. Based on the CDR3 plus reference TRBV7-3 and TRBJ2-1, the full variable domain is GAGVSQTPSNKVTEKGKYVELRCDPISGHTALYWYRQSLGQGPEFLIYFQGTGAADDSGLPNDRFFAVRPEGSVSTLKIQRTERGDSAVYLCASSSSYDEQFFGPGTRLTVL.

The J gene is TRBJ2-5, the V gene TRBV7-2, with D unclear. Germline V CDR1 and CDR2: SGHTA, FQGNSA. V was shortened by 0 bases and J by 5 bases, with 13 bases between the two germline ends. The CDR3 is 15 amino acids. This chain's CDR3 is CASSLAGIGLETQYF. CDR3 nucleotide sequence: TGTGCCAGCAGCTTAGCGGGTATAGGGTTGGAGACCCAGTACTTC.

V is TRBV5-6 and J is TRBJ2-3; unclear D gene. The germline V and J ends were trimmed by 7 bases and 1 base, with 10 bases remaining between them. The CDR3 covers 13 residues. CDR1 is SGHDT, CDR2 YYEEEE, per germline. The CDR3 coding sequence is TGTGCCAGCCGAATCTGGGGCACAGATACGCAGTATTTT. Protein: CASRIWGTDTQYF. Together with reference TRBV5-6 and TRBJ2-3, the CDR3 gives the full variable domain: DAGVTQSPTHLIKTRGQQVTLRCSPKSGHDTVSWYQQALGQGPQFIFQYYEEEERQRGNFPDRFSGHQFPNYSSELNVNALLLGDSALYLCASRIWGTDTQYFGPGTRLTVL.

This clonotype was counted only a few times. This chain links TRBV20-1 with TRBJ2-2; TRBD1 matches at 8 bases. The CDR3 has 13 amino acids. CDR1 is DFQATT and CDR2 is SNEGSKA in the germline V gene (reference sequence). V lost 5 bases, J lost 6 bases, and 5 bases stayed unmatched. CDR3 DNA sequence: TGCAGTGCTGCCGACAGGGGAGCCGGGGAGCTGTTTTTT. Amino acid sequence: CSAADRGAGELFF.

The J gene is TRBJ1-1, the V gene TRBV15; D is perhaps TRBD1 (6 bases). CDR3 length: 14 residues. The germline gives CDR1 LNHNV, CDR2 YYDKDF (reference sequence). V was cut by 6 bases and J by 1 base, with 12 bases left in between. CDR3 bases: TGTGCCACCAGGCGGGACACGCCGAACACTGAAGCTTTCTTT. This translates into CATRRDTPNTEAFF.

The rearrangement uses TRBV20-1 and TRBJ1-1; D is undetermined. CDR1 and CDR2 from the germline V gene are DFQATT and SNEGSKA (reference sequence). Trimming took off 1 base at V and 0 bases at J, with 9 bases between the two ends. The CDR3 is 14 amino acids. The CDR3 sequence is CSARVTSLNTEAFF. The DNA of the CDR3 is TGCAGTGCTAGAGTAACCAGTCTGAACACTGAAGCTTTCTTT.

This clonotype appeared a few times. The chain uses TRBV29-1 and TRBJ2-5, with 9 bases lining up with TRBD1. The junction had 13 bases not matched to a gene; V was cut back by 7 bases and J by 4 bases. Germline V lookup: CDR1 SQVTM, CDR2 ANQGSEA. The CDR3 is 15 residues long. The CDR3 nucleotides read TGCAGCGGTACGCCCGGGACAGGGTTGGGAGAGACCCAGTACTTC. Translating it yields CSGTPGTGLGETQYF.

This clonotype has just one count. The chain combines TRBV5-1 with TRBJ2-1; D is perhaps TRBD2 (5 bases). The germline V gene encodes CDR1 SGHRS and CDR2 YFSETQ. CDR3 length: 13 residues. V gave up 7 bases and J gave up 0 bases, with 8 bases separating them. The CDR3 sequence: CASAGFSYNEQFF. For the CDR3, the DNA is TGCGCCAGCGCGGGTTTCTCCTACAATGAGCAGTTCTTC.

The rearrangement joins TRBV11-2 to TRBJ2-1, with D perhaps matching TRBD2 (5 bases). Germline CDR1 reads SGHAT; CDR2 reads FQNNGV. The CDR3 length is 17 residues. The V gene lost 6 bases and the J gene lost 4 bases, with 22 bases spanning the gap. As DNA, the CDR3 is TGTGCCAGCAGTTCGTACACCGGGGTTCTTCGGTACAATGAGCAGTTCTTC. It encodes CASSSYTGVLRYNEQFF. The whole variable domain, filled in from reference TRBV11-2 and TRBJ2-1, reads EAGVAQSPRYKIIEKRQSVAFWCNPISGHATLYWYQQILGQGPKLLIQFQNNGVVDDSQLPKDRFSAERLKGVDSTLKIQPAKLEDSAVYLCASSSYTGVLRYNEQFFGPGTRLTVL.

This sequence joins TRBV4-2 and TRBJ2-5; D tentatively reads TRBD1 or TRBD2 (5 bases each). There are 15 residues in the CDR3. CDR1 LGHNA and CDR2 YNFKEQ come from the germline V gene. V lost 0 bases and J 5 bases, leaving 13 bases between the germline ends. CDR3 loop: CASSQEGVWGETQYF. In DNA form, the CDR3 reads TGTGCCAGCAGCCAAGAAGGGGTTTGGGGGGAGACCCAGTACTTC.

This clonotype turned up a few times. The CDR3 loop is CSASPGSGRAGDTQYF. Here the CDR3 DNA reads TGCAGTGCTAGCCCGGGGAGCGGGAGGGCCGGAGATACGCAGTATTTT. The chain recombines TRBV20-1 with TRBJ2-3; 10 bases line up with TRBD2. After removal of 3 bases from V and 5 bases from J, the junction contained 11 bases not matched to a gene. The length of the CDR3 is 16 residues. Per the germline V gene, CDR1 is DFQATT and CDR2 is SNEGSKA (reference sequence).

J is TRBJ2-4 and V is TRBV29-1, with 8 bases matching TRBD1. V lost 4 bases and J lost 9; bases outside the gene matches: 11. Germline CDR1 and CDR2: SQVTM and ANQGSEA. This CDR3 spans 14 amino acids. The CDR3 region is CSVGPGRGHSIQYF. The CDR3 region has the DNA TGCAGCGTTGGCCCCGGCAGGGGGCACAGCATTCAGTACTTC.

The J gene is TRBJ2-1, the V gene TRBV7-2; no clear D gene. Trimming removed 2 bases at V and 2 bases at J, with 16 bases between. The CDR3 runs to 17 residues. Germline V gene sequence: CDR1 SGHTA, CDR2 FQGNSA. As DNA, the CDR3 is TGTGCCAGCAGCTTAAGTCTTTCCCTGCCGCCCTACAATGAGCAGTTCTTC. Translating it yields CASSLSLSLPPYNEQFF.

This clonotype was detected a few times. The chain recombines TRBV12-3 or TRBV12-4 with TRBJ2-7, with 8 bases that match TRBD1. Trimming at V came to 4 bases and at J to 7 bases, leaving 6 bases not matched to a gene. This CDR3 is 13 amino acids long. As DNA, the CDR3 is TGTGCCAGCAGTTCCCAGGGGGCTCGGGAGCAGTACTTC. Translated: CASSSQGAREQYF.

In this sample, this clonotype turned up many times. The gene calls are TRBV7-9 and TRBJ1-1, with a possible D match to TRBD1 (6 bases). Germline CDR1 SEHNR, CDR2 FQNEAQ (reference sequence). The germline V and J ends were trimmed by 3 bases and 4 bases, with 12 bases remaining between them. The CDR3 extends over 14 amino acids. CDR3 in amino acids: CASSFRQVGTEAFF. For the CDR3, the DNA is TGTGCCAGCAGCTTCCGACAGGTTGGCACTGAAGCTTTCTTT.

The rearrangement joins TRBV20-1 to TRBJ1-1, with D uncertain. Germline V gives CDR1 DFQATT, CDR2 SNEGSKA (reference sequence). V lost 3 bases, J lost 5 bases, and 10 bases lay in between. There are 12 residues in the CDR3. The CDR3 nucleotides are TGCAGTGCTAGTCCGGGAGGTACTGAAGCTTTCTTT. It specifies CSASPGGTEAFF.

This clonotype was counted only a few times. The rearrangement links TRBV4-3 to TRBJ2-1; weak D call: TRBD2 (6 bases). From germline, CDR1 is LGHNA and CDR2 YSLEER. The CDR3 has 16 residues. Trimming took 0 bases from V and 5 from J, leaving 14 bases between them. Here the CDR3 DNA reads TGCGCCAGCAGCCAAGATCTAGCTAGCGCCAACAATGAGCAGTTCTTC. Its protein product is CASSQDLASANNEQFF.

The gene calls are TRBV27 and TRBJ2-7; no definite D call. CDR1 is MNHEY and CDR2 is SMNVEV in the germline V gene (reference sequence). Trimming stripped 3 bases from V and 5 bases from J, with 14 bases between. The CDR3 sequence is 14 residues long. The CDR3 sequence: CASSFDLRVNEQYF. CDR3 sequence (DNA): TGTGCCAGCAGTTTTGATCTACGGGTAAACGAGCAGTACTTC.